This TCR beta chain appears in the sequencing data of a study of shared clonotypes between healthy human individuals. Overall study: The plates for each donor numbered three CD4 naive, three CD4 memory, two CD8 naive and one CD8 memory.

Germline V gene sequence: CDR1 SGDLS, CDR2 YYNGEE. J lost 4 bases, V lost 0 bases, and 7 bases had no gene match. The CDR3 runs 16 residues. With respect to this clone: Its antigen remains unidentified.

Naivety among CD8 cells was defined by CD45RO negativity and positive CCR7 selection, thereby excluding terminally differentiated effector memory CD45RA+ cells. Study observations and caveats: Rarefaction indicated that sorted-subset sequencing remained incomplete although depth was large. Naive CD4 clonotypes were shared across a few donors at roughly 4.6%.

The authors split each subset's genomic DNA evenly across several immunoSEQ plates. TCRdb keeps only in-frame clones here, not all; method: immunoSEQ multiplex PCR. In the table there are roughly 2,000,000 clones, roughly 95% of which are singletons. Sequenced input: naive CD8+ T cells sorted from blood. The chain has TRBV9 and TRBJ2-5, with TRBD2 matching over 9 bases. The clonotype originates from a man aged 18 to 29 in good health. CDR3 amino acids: CASSVGGAGGSETQYF. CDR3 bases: TGTGCCAGCAGCGTAGGAGGAGCGGGGGGTTCAGAGACCCAGTACTTC.